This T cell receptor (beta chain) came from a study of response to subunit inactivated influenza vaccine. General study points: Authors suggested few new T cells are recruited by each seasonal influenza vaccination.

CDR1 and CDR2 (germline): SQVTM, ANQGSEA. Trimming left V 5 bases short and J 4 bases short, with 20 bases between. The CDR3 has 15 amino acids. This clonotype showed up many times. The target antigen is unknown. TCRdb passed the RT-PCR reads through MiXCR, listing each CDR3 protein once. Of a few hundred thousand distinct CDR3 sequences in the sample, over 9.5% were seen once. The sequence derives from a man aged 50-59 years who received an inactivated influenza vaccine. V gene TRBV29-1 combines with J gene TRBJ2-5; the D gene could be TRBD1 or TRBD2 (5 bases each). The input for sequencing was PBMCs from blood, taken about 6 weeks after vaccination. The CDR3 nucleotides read TGCAGCGTTCCCTCCCCTGGGGGACGGTCAGAGACCCAGTACTTC. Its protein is CSVPSPGGRSETQYF.